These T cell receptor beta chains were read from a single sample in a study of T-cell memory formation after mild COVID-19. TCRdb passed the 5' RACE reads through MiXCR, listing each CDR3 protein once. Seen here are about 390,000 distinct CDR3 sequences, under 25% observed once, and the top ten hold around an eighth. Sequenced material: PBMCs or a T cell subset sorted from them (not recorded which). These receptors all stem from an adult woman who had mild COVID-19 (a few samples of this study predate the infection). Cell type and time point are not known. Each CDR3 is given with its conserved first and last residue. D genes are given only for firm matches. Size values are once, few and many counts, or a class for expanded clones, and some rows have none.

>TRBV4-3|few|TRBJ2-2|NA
TGCGCCAGCAGCCAAATGAAGCGAACCGGGGAGCTGTTTTTT
CASSQMKRTGELFF
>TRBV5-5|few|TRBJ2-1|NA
TGTGCCAGCAGCTTGTCTTGGGCGTCCTACAATGAGCAGTTCTTC
CASSLSWASYNEQFF
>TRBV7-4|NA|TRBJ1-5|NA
TGTGCCAGCAGCCCGCCCACAGGGACGCGACAGCCCCAGCATTTT
CASSPPTGTRQPQHF
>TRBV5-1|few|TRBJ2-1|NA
TGCGCCAGCAGCTCCGAGGGGGGCTCCTACAATGAGCAGTTCTTC
CASSSEGGSYNEQFF
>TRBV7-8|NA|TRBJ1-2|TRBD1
TGTGCCAGCAGCCCAGGGGGCGGTAACTATGGCTACACCTTC
CASSPGGGNYGYTF
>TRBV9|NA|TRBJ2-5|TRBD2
TGTGCCAGCAGCGTAGGACCAGCGGGGTCCCAAGAGACCCAGTACTTC
CASSVGPAGSQETQYF
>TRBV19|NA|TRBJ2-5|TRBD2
TGTGCCAGTAGTTGGCGGGAGCGTGAGACCCAGTACTTC
CASSWRERETQYF
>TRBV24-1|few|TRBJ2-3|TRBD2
TGTGCCACCAGTGATACCCTAGCGGGGGGAGATACGCAGTATTTT
CATSDTLAGGDTQYF
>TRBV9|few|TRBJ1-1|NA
TGTGCCAGCAGCGACCACCCAGGGGCACAGATGAACACTGAAGCTTTCTTT
CASSDHPGAQMNTEAFF
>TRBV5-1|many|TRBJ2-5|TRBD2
TGCGCCAGCAGCTTGACCGGACTAGCGGGCGAGACCCAGTACTTC
CASSLTGLAGETQYF
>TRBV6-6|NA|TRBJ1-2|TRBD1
TGTGCCAGCAGTCGGGGACAGGGGAGGGCAACTAACTATGGCTACACCTTC
CASSRGQGRATNYGYTF
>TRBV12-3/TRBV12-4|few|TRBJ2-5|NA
TGTGCCAGCAGTTCTGGACAGCCAAATGGGGCAGAGACCCAGTACTTC
CASSSGQPNGAETQYF
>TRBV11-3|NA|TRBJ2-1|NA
TGTGCCAGCAGCTCCCGGGGAGCACTCGGACGCGAGCAGTTCTTC
CASSSRGALGREQFF
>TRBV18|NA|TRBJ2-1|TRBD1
TGTGCCAGCTCCCGGACAGGGGTGACCTACAATGAGCAGTTCTTC
CASSRTGVTYNEQFF
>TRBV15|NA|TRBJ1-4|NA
TGTGCCACCAGCAGTAACAGGGCACCTAATGAAAAACTGTTTTTT
CATSSNRAPNEKLFF
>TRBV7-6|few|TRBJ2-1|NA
TGTGCCAGCAGCCGACTACCAGGCTCCTACAATGAGCAGTTCTTC
CASSRLPGSYNEQFF
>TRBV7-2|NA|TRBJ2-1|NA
TGTGCCAGCAGACTTAGGGTTAGCTCCTACAATGAGCAGTTCTTC
CASRLRVSSYNEQFF
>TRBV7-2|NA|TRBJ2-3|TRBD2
TGTGCCAGCAGCCCCTGGACTAGCGGGGGCCACACAGATACGCAGTATTTT
CASSPWTSGGHTDTQYF
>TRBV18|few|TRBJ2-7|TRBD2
TGTGCCAGCTCCTGGACTAGCGCCTCCTACGAGCAGTACTTC
CASSWTSASYEQYF
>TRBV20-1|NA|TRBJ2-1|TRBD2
TGCAGTGCTCAACCATGGACTAGCGGGAGGGGCAATGAGCAGTTCTTC
CSAQPWTSGRGNEQFF
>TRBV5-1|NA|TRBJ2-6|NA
TGCGCCAGCAGCTTATCAGGGGACCCTGGGGCCAACGTCCTGACTTTC
CASSLSGDPGANVLTF
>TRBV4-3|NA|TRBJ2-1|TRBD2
TGCGCCAGCAGCCAAGAGGGAACTAGCGGGAGGCCCAATGAGCAGTTCTTC
CASSQEGTSGRPNEQFF
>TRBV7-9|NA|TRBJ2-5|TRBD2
TGTGCCAGCAGCCGCCGAGGACTAGCATTTCAAGAGACCCAGTACTTC
CASSRRGLAFQETQYF
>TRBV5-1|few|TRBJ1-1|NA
TGCGCCAGCAGTCACAGGACTGCGAACACTGAAGCTTTCTTT
CASSHRTANTEAFF
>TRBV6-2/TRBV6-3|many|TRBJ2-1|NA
TGTGCCAGCAGTTACTCTGGAGAGCAGTTCTTC
CASSYSGEQFF
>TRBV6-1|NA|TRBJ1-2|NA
TGTGCCGTTGTCGGGGACGGATCTGGCTATGGCTACACCTTC
CAVVGDGSGYGYTF
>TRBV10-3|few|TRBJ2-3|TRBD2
TGTGCCACCAGCGGGAGTACAGATACGCAGTATTTT
CATSGSTDTQYF
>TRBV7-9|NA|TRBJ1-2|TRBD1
TGTGCCAGCAGCTTGACAGGGGGCGCTTATGGCTACACCTTC
CASSLTGGAYGYTF
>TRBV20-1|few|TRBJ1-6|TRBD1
TGCAGTGCTAGAGTGGGCGGGACAGTGAATTCACCCCTCCACTTT
CSARVGGTVNSPLHF
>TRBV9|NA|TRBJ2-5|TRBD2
TGTGCCAGCAGCGAAGCGGGGGGGGCGACGGAGACCCAGTACTTC
CASSEAGGATETQYF
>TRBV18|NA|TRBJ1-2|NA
TGTGCCAGCACCCCAGGAGGAACTAACTATGGCTACACCTTC
CASTPGGTNYGYTF
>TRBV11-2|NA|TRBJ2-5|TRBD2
TGTGCCAGCAGCCTACCGGGACTAGGGGTCCAAGAGACCCAGTACTTC
CASSLPGLGVQETQYF
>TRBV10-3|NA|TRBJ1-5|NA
TGTGCCATAGGGGCCGGCAGCAATCAGCCCCAGCATTTT
CAIGAGSNQPQHF
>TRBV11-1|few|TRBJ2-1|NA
TGTGCCAGCAGCTTACGCAGGGGAGGGAATGAGCAGTTCTTC
CASSLRRGGNEQFF
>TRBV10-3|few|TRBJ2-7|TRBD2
TGTGCCATCAGTGTTGAGCGGGGACCCTCCTACGAGCAGTACTTC
CAISVERGPSYEQYF
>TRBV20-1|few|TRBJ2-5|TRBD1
TGCAGTGCGCAACGCTCGGGGACAGCGCAAGAGACCCAGTACTTC
CSAQRSGTAQETQYF
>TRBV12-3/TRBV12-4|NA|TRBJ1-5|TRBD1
TGTGCCACCCTTCAGGGGGCGTTGGATCAGCCCCAGCATTTT
CATLQGALDQPQHF
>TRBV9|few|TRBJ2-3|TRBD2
TGTGCCAGCAGCCCCGGACTAGCGGCCCTCACAGATACGCAGTATTTT
CASSPGLAALTDTQYF
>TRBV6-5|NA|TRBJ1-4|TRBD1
TGTGCCAGCAGTTCCCGACAGGGAAGAGGAGAAAAACTGTTTTTT
CASSSRQGRGEKLFF
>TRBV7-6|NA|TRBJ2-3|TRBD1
TGTGCCAGCAGCCTAATCCCACACCGGGACAGGGGGCGAACAGATACGCAGTATTTT
CASSLIPHRDRGRTDTQYF
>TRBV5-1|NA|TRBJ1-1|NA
TGCGCCAGCAGCTTGTCTGGGGACCCCACTGAAGCTTTCTTT
CASSLSGDPTEAFF
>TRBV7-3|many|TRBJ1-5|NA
TGTGCCAGCAGCCTAACAGCAGTCGAGCCCCAGCATTTT
CASSLTAVEPQHF
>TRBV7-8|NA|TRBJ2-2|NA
TGTGCCAGCAACCCCTGGGGGGCGCGAGGGGAGCTGTTTTTT
CASNPWGARGELFF
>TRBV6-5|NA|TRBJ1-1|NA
TGTGCCAGCACCCAGGGAGGGGGGACAGAAGCTTTCTTT
CASTQGGGTEAFF
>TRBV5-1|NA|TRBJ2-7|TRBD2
TGCGCCAGCACCCCTTCGCCTACGGGGGGGGCGAACCGGCAGTACTTC
CASTPSPTGGANRQYF
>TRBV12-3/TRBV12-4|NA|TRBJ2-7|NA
TGTGCCAGCAGTCCACGACAGGATACCTACGAGCAGTACTTC
CASSPRQDTYEQYF